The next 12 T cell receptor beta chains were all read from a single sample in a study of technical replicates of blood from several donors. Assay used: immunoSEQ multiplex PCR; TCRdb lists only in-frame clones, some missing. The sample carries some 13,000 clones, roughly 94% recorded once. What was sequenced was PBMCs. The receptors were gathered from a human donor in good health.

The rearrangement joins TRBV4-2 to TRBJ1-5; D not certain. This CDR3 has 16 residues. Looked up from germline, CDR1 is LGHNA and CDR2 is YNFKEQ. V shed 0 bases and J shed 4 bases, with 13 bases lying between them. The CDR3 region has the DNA TGTGCCAGCAGCCAAGATTATAGGAGAAGTAATCAGCCCCAGCATTTT. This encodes CASSQDYRRSNQPQHF.

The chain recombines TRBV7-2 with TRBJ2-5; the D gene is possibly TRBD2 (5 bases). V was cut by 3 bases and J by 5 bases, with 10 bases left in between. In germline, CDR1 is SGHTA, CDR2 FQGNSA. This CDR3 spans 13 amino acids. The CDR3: CASSLGAKETQYF. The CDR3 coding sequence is TGTGCCAGCAGCTTGGGAGCGAAGGAGACCCAGTACTTC.

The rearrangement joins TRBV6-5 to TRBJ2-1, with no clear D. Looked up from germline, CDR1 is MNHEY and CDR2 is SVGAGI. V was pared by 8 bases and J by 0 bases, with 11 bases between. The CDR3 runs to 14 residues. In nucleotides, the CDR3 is TGTGCCAGCCAGAGGAAGGACTCCTACAATGAGCAGTTCTTC. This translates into CASQRKDSYNEQFF.

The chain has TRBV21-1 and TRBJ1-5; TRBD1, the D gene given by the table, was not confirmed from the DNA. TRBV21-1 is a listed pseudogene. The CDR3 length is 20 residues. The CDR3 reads CARSRGTPGVPIPPYQPQHF. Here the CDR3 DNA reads TGTGCCAGATCCAGGGGGACCCCTGGAGTCCCCATACCCCCCTATCAGCCCCAGCATTTT.

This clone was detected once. For the CDR3, the DNA is TGCGCCAGCAGCCCCGGGTTGAGGGAGACCCAGTACTTC. Its protein product is CASSPGLRETQYF. The chain uses TRBV5-1 and TRBJ2-5; no definite D call. The CDR3 covers 13 residues. V lost 4 bases and J 5 bases, leaving 12 bases between the germline ends. The germline V gene encodes CDR1 SGHRS and CDR2 YFSETQ.

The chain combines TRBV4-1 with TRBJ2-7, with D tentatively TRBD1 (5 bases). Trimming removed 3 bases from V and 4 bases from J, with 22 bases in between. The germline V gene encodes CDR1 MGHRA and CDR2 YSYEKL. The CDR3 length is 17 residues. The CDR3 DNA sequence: TGCGCCAGCAGCCAGGCTGTGGGTACAGGCGTAACTTACGAGCAGTACTTC. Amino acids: CASSQAVGTGVTYEQYF.

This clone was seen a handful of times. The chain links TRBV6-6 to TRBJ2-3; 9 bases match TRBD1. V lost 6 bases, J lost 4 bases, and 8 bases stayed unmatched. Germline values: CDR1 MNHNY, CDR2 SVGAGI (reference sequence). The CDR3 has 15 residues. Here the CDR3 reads CASSVGTGRPDTQYF. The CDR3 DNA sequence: TGTGCCAGCAGCGTAGGGACAGGGAGGCCAGATACGCAGTATTTT.

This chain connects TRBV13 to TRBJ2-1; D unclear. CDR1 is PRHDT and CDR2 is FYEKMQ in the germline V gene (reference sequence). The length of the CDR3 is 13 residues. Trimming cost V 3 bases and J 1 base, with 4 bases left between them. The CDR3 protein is CASSFGSYNEQFF. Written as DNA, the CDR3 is TGTGCCAGCAGCTTCGGGTCCTACAATGAGCAGTTCTTC.

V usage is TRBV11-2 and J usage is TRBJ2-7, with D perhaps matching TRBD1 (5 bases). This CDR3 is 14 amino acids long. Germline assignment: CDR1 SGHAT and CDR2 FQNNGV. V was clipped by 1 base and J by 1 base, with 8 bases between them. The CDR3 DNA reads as TGTGCCAGCAGCTTAGGGACAATGTCCTACGAGCAGTACTTC. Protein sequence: CASSLGTMSYEQYF. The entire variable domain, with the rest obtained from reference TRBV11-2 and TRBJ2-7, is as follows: EAGVAQSPRYKIIEKRQSVAFWCNPISGHATLYWYQQILGQGPKLLIQFQNNGVVDDSQLPKDRFSAERLKGVDSTLKIQPAKLEDSAVYLCASSLGTMSYEQYFGPGTRLTVT.

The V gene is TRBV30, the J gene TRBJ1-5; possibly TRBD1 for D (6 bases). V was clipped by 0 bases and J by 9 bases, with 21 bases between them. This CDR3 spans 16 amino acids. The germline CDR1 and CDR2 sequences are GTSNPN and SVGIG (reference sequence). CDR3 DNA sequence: TGTGCCTGGAGTGTACTCGGCCGCGCGGGAGGGGGGCCCCAGCATTTT. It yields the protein CAWSVLGRAGGGPQHF. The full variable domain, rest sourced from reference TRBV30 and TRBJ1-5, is SQTIHQWPATLVQPVGSPLSLECTVEGTSNPNLYWYRQAAGRGLQLLFYSVGIGQISSEVPQNLSASRPQDRQFILSSKKLLLSDSGFYLCAWSVLGRAGGGPQHFGDGTRLSIL.

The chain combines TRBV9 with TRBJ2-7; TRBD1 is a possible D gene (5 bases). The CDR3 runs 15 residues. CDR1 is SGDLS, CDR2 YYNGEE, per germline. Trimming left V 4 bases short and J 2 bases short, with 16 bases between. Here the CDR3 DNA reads TGTGCCAGCAGCTTCCAAGGAGACAGTACCTACGAGCAGTACTTC. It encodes CASSFQGDSTYEQYF.

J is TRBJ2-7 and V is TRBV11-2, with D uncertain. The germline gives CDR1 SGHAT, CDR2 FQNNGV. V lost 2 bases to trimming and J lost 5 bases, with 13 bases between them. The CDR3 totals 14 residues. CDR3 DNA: TGTGCCAGCAGCTTAACGACATTATGGCACGAGCAGTACTTC. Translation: CASSLTTLWHEQYF.